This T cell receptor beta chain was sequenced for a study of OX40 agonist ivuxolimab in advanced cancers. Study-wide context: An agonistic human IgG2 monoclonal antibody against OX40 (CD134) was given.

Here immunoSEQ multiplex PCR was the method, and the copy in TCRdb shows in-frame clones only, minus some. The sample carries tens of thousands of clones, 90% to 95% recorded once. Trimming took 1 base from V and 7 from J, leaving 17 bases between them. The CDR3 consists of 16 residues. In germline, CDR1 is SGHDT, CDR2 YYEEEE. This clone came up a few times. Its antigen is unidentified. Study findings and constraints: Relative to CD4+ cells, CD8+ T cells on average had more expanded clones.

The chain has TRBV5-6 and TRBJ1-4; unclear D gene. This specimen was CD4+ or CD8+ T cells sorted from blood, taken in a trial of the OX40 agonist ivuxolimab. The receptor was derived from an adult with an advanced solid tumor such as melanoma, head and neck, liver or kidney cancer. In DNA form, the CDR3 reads TGTGCCAGCAGCTTGAAAACGACTGCCTTAGGTGAAAAACTGTTTTTT. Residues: CASSLKTTALGEKLFF. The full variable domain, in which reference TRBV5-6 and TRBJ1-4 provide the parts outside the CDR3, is DAGVTQSPTHLIKTRGQQVTLRCSPKSGHDTVSWYQQALGQGPQFIFQYYEEEERQRGNFPDRFSGHQFPNYSSELNVNALLLGDSALYLCASSLKTTALGEKLFFGSGTQLSVL.